The rows below give T cell receptor beta chains drawn from one sample of a study of PD-1 blockade in classical Hodgkin lymphoma. Clones were read by immunoSEQ multiplex PCR, and TCRdb kept only the in-frame ones, dropping some. This repertoire shows approximately 20,000 clones, 75% to 85% found once; its top ten account for 20% to 25%. Material: peripheral blood mononuclear cells (PBMCs), obtained before the fourth cycle of nivolumab. The receptor set was obtained from a human donor with classical Hodgkin lymphoma. Each CDR3 is given with its conserved first and last residue. Each record gives: V gene, D gene, clone size, J gene, CDR3 protein, CDR3 DNA. D genes are given only for firm matches. Size values are once, few and many counts, or a class for expanded clones, and some rows have none.

V gene: TRBV29-1
D gene: .
clone size: few
J gene: TRBJ1-1
CDR3 protein: CSVDATGNTEAFF
CDR3 DNA: TGCAGCGTTGACGCAACAGGGAATACTGAAGCTTTCTTT

V gene: TRBV6-1
D gene: TRBD1
clone size: .
J gene: TRBJ1-1
CDR3 protein: CASSEEGRRGPNTEAFF
CDR3 DNA: TGTGCCAGCAGTGAAGAAGGCAGGAGGGGGCCTAACACTGAAGCTTTCTTT

V gene: TRBV5-1
D gene: TRBD1
clone size: few
J gene: TRBJ2-2
CDR3 protein: CASSPTGVRSGELFF
CDR3 DNA: TGCGCCAGCAGCCCGACAGGGGTTCGGAGCGGGGAGCTGTTTTTT

V gene: TRBV28
D gene: .
clone size: .
J gene: TRBJ1-5
CDR3 protein: CASNGRNQPQHF
CDR3 DNA: TGTGCCAGCAATGGCCGGAATCAGCCCCAGCATTTT

V gene: TRBV19
D gene: .
clone size: .
J gene: TRBJ2-5
CDR3 protein: CASSYLGGETQYF
CDR3 DNA: TGTGCCAGTAGCTACTTAGGCGGGGAGACCCAGTACTTC

V gene: TRBV7-2
D gene: .
clone size: few
J gene: TRBJ1-6
CDR3 protein: CASSLTSAGTKNSPLHF
CDR3 DNA: TGTGCCAGCAGCTTAACTTCTGCTGGGACGAAGAATTCACCCCTCCACTTT

V gene: TRBV5-1
D gene: TRBD1
clone size: .
J gene: TRBJ1-2
CDR3 protein: CASSSDRASTSNYGYTF
CDR3 DNA: TGCGCCAGCAGCTCGGACAGGGCCTCTACTTCTAACTATGGCTACACCTTC

V gene: TRBV7-8
D gene: .
clone size: .
J gene: TRBJ2-1
CDR3 protein: CASNPPGAGYNEQFF
CDR3 DNA: TGTGCCAGCAATCCCCCGGGGGCGGGCTACAATGAGCAGTTCTTC

V gene: TRBV6-1
D gene: .
clone size: .
J gene: TRBJ1-2
CDR3 protein: CASTWTDSRIDGYTF
CDR3 DNA: TGTGCCAGCACTTGGACAGATTCCCGGATTGATGGCTACACCTTC

V gene: TRBV28
D gene: TRBD1
clone size: .
J gene: TRBJ2-5
CDR3 protein: CASSLSGTGGQETQYF
CDR3 DNA: TGTGCCAGCAGTTTATCCGGGACAGGGGGACAAGAGACCCAGTACTTC

V gene: TRBV7-9
D gene: .
clone size: .
J gene: TRBJ2-7
CDR3 protein: CASSLYTASYEQYF
CDR3 DNA: TGTGCCAGCAGCTTATACACGGCCTCCTACGAGCAGTACTTC

V gene: TRBV18
D gene: .
clone size: .
J gene: TRBJ1-6
CDR3 protein: CASSLTGKSPLHF
CDR3 DNA: TGTGCCAGCTCACTGACAGGAAAGTCACCCCTCCACTTT

V gene: TRBV11-1
D gene: .
clone size: .
J gene: TRBJ1-5
CDR3 protein: CASSPESNQPQHF
CDR3 DNA: TGTGCTAGCAGCCCCGAGAGCAATCAGCCCCAGCATTTT

V gene: TRBV25-1
D gene: .
clone size: .
J gene: TRBJ1-1
CDR3 protein: CASSPRSGVGTEAFF
CDR3 DNA: TGTGCCAGCAGTCCCCGATCTGGCGTGGGCACTGAAGCTTTCTTT

V gene: TRBV2
D gene: .
clone size: .
J gene: TRBJ2-7
CDR3 protein: CASSELGGWNEQYF
CDR3 DNA: TGTGCCAGCAGTGAACTAGGGGGGTGGAACGAGCAGTACTTC

V gene: TRBV7-8
D gene: .
clone size: .
J gene: TRBJ2-3
CDR3 protein: CASSLSGGTDTQYF
CDR3 DNA: TGTGCCAGCAGCTTATCAGGGGGGACAGATACGCAGTATTTT

V gene: TRBV7-3
D gene: .
clone size: .
J gene: TRBJ2-1
CDR3 protein: CASSSGPARGNEQFF
CDR3 DNA: TGTGCCAGCAGCTCCGGACCAGCAAGAGGCAATGAGCAGTTCTTC

V gene: TRBV6-1
D gene: .
clone size: few
J gene: TRBJ1-1
CDR3 protein: CASSEAARAEAFF
CDR3 DNA: TGTGCCAGCAGTGAAGCGGCCAGGGCTGAAGCTTTCTTT

V gene: TRBV7-8
D gene: TRBD1
clone size: .
J gene: TRBJ1-5
CDR3 protein: CASSQDIEIGQAFSNQPQHF
CDR3 DNA: TGTGCCAGCAGCCAAGATATAGAAATTGGACAGGCATTTAGCAATCAGCCCCAGCATTTT

V gene: TRBV10-3
D gene: .
clone size: .
J gene: TRBJ2-5
CDR3 protein: CAISESYTKRETQYF
CDR3 DNA: TGTGCCATCAGTGAGTCTTATACTAAGAGGGAGACCCAGTACTTC

V gene: TRBV2
D gene: .
clone size: .
J gene: TRBJ1-5
CDR3 protein: CASRGDSNQPQHF
CDR3 DNA: TGTGCCAGCAGGGGGGACAGCAATCAGCCCCAGCATTTT

V gene: TRBV19
D gene: .
clone size: .
J gene: TRBJ2-7
CDR3 protein: CASSITIGNNEQYF
CDR3 DNA: TGTGCCAGTAGTATAACGATAGGGAACAACGAGCAGTACTTC

V gene: TRBV28
D gene: .
clone size: .
J gene: TRBJ2-7
CDR3 protein: CASSSYPGVYEQYF
CDR3 DNA: TGTGCCAGCAGTTCCTACCCGGGGGTTTACGAGCAGTACTTC

V gene: TRBV6-6
D gene: .
clone size: .
J gene: TRBJ1-2
CDR3 protein: CASMGGMLRYGYTF
CDR3 DNA: TGTGCCAGCATGGGTGGTATGTTGAGATATGGCTACACCTTC

V gene: TRBV18
D gene: .
clone size: once
J gene: TRBJ2-5
CDR3 protein: CASSEQNLKQETQYF
CDR3 DNA: TGTGCCAGCTCAGAGCAAAACCTCAAGCAGGAGACCCAGTACTTC

V gene: TRBV5-1
D gene: TRBD2
clone size: once
J gene: TRBJ2-2
CDR3 protein: CASRITSGGRTGELFF
CDR3 DNA: TGCGCCAGCAGGATTACTAGCGGAGGTCGAACCGGGGAGCTGTTTTTT

V gene: TRBV6-1
D gene: .
clone size: .
J gene: TRBJ2-3
CDR3 protein: CASSEVHSTDTQYF
CDR3 DNA: TGTGCCAGCAGTGAAGTGCACAGCACAGATACGCAGTATTTT

V gene: TRBV19
D gene: .
clone size: .
J gene: TRBJ2-5
CDR3 protein: CASSFGYGSSTQYF
CDR3 DNA: TGTGCCAGTAGTTTCGGGTATGGAAGTTCGACCCAGTACTTC

V gene: TRBV9
D gene: TRBD2
clone size: .
J gene: TRBJ2-2
CDR3 protein: CASSATSGGGELFF
CDR3 DNA: TGTGCCAGCAGCGCAACTAGCGGGGGCGGGGAGCTGTTTTTT

V gene: TRBV19
D gene: TRBD1
clone size: .
J gene: TRBJ2-6
CDR3 protein: CASSIRDSLKAGANVLTF
CDR3 DNA: TGTGCCAGTAGTATCCGGGACAGTCTTAAGGCTGGGGCCAACGTCCTGACTTTC

V gene: TRBV6-5
D gene: .
clone size: .
J gene: TRBJ2-2
CDR3 protein: CASSYSTGRGTGELFF
CDR3 DNA: TGTGCCAGCAGTTACTCGACAGGTAGAGGCACCGGGGAGCTGTTTTTT